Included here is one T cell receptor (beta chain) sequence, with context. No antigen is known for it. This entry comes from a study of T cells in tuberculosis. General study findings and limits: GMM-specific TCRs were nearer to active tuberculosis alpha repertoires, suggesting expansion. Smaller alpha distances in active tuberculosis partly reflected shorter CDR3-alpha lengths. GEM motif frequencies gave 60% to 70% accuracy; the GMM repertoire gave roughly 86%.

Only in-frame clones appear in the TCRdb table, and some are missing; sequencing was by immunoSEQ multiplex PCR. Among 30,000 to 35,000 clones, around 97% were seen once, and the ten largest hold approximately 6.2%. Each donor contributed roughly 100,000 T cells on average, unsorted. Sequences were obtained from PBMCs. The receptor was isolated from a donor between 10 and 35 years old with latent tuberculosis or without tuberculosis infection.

As DNA, the CDR3 is TGCGCCAGCAGCAGGGACAGGGTAGCGAACACCGGGGAGCTGTTTTTT. Protein product: CASSRDRVANTGELFF. J is TRBJ2-2 and V is TRBV5-1, with 9 bases matching TRBD1. CDR1 is SGHRS, CDR2 YFSETQ, per germline. The ends lost 4 bases at V and 0 bases at J; junction bases unmatched: 4. This CDR3 is 16 amino acids long.